A selection of T cell receptor beta chains follows, all from one sample in a study of shared clonotypes between healthy human individuals. Sequencing was performed with immunoSEQ multiplex PCR; in TCRdb, only in-frame clones are kept and a portion is missing. Of around 980,000 clones in the sample, 75% to 85% were seen once. The specimen sequenced was memory CD4+ T cells from PBMCs. The origin of the receptors is a man between 18 and 35 years old in good health. Some clones in this sample may be carry-over from other donors' samples. The CDR3 runs from the conserved cysteine through the conserved F or W. Fields, in order: J gene, V gene, clone size, D gene, CDR3 protein, CDR3 DNA. D genes are given only for firm matches. The size field is filled for only some rows; it gives once, few, many or a size class.

j_call: TRBJ1-5
v_call: TRBV7-2
clone_size: NA
d_call: NA
cdr3_aa: CASSPTRVQPQHF
cdr3_nt: TGTGCCAGCAGCCCCACTCGAGTACAGCCCCAGCATTTT

j_call: TRBJ2-7
v_call: TRBV9
clone_size: many
d_call: NA
cdr3_aa: CASSAGTFPYEQYF
cdr3_nt: TGTGCCAGCAGCGCCGGGACCTTCCCCTACGAGCAGTACTTC

j_call: TRBJ2-1
v_call: TRBV5-1
clone_size: NA
d_call: NA
cdr3_aa: CASSLNGRRESEQFF
cdr3_nt: TGCGCCAGCAGCTTGAATGGTAGGAGGGAGAGTGAGCAGTTCTTC

j_call: TRBJ1-6
v_call: TRBV10-2
clone_size: NA
d_call: NA
cdr3_aa: CASSESRSSYNSPLHF
cdr3_nt: TGCGCCAGCAGTGAGTCACGAAGCTCCTATAATTCACCCCTCCACTTT

j_call: TRBJ2-5
v_call: TRBV7-2
clone_size: NA
d_call: NA
cdr3_aa: CASSVSRGLGEETQYF
cdr3_nt: TGTGCCAGCAGCGTTAGCCGGGGCCTAGGGGAGGAGACCCAGTACTTC

j_call: TRBJ1-5
v_call: TRBV18
clone_size: NA
d_call: NA
cdr3_aa: CASSPPTGVGGNQPQHF
cdr3_nt: TGTGCCAGCTCACCACCTACCGGTGTGGGGGGGAATCAGCCCCAGCATTTT

j_call: TRBJ2-3
v_call: TRBV7-9
clone_size: NA
d_call: NA
cdr3_aa: CASSWSGSTDTQYF
cdr3_nt: TGTGCCAGCAGCTGGAGCGGTAGCACAGATACGCAGTATTTT

j_call: TRBJ1-2
v_call: TRBV4-3
clone_size: once
d_call: NA
cdr3_aa: CASSHVGSYGYTF
cdr3_nt: TGCGCCAGCAGCCACGTGGGGAGCTATGGCTACACCTTC

j_call: TRBJ2-2
v_call: TRBV19
clone_size: NA
d_call: NA
cdr3_aa: CASSIGVWNTGELFF
cdr3_nt: TGTGCCAGTAGTATTGGAGTGTGGAACACCGGGGAGCTGTTTTTT

j_call: TRBJ2-7
v_call: TRBV28
clone_size: NA
d_call: NA
cdr3_aa: CASSLFGRSYEQYF
cdr3_nt: TGTGCCAGCAGTTTATTCGGGAGATCATACGAGCAGTACTTC

j_call: TRBJ1-4
v_call: TRBV2
clone_size: NA
d_call: NA
cdr3_aa: CASRNMGRTNEKLFF
cdr3_nt: TGTGCCAGCAGGAACATGGGGAGGACTAATGAAAAACTGTTTTTT

j_call: TRBJ2-2
v_call: TRBV27
clone_size: NA
d_call: NA
cdr3_aa: CASSLLAGTHLGDTGELFF
cdr3_nt: TGTGCCAGCTCCTTATTGGCGGGGACTCACCTAGGGGACACCGGGGAGCTGTTTTTT

j_call: TRBJ2-5
v_call: TRBV27
clone_size: NA
d_call: TRBD2
cdr3_aa: CASRPGGPQETQYF
cdr3_nt: TGTGCCAGCAGGCCGGGAGGTCCCCAAGAGACCCAGTACTTC

j_call: TRBJ1-4
v_call: TRBV7-9
clone_size: NA
d_call: NA
cdr3_aa: CASSYPGPKLEKLFF
cdr3_nt: TGTGCCAGCAGCTATCCGGGCCCCAAGCTAGAAAAACTGTTTTTT

j_call: TRBJ2-1
v_call: TRBV5-4
clone_size: NA
d_call: NA
cdr3_aa: CASSLGVHSSYNEQFF
cdr3_nt: TGTGCCAGCAGCTTGGGGGTCCATAGCTCCTACAATGAGCAGTTCTTC

j_call: TRBJ2-2
v_call: TRBV7-9
clone_size: NA
d_call: NA
cdr3_aa: CASSLGAETGELFF
cdr3_nt: TGTGCCAGCAGCTTAGGGGCAGAGACCGGGGAGCTGTTTTTT

j_call: TRBJ2-5
v_call: TRBV6-1
clone_size: once
d_call: NA
cdr3_aa: CASSRVWGIQETQYF
cdr3_nt: TGTGCCAGCAGCCGTGTGTGGGGCATACAAGAGACCCAGTACTTC

j_call: TRBJ2-7
v_call: TRBV28
clone_size: NA
d_call: TRBD2
cdr3_aa: CASSLSGSSYEQYF
cdr3_nt: TGTGCCAGCAGCCTCAGCGGGAGCTCCTACGAGCAGTACTTC

j_call: TRBJ2-7
v_call: TRBV5-5
clone_size: NA
d_call: TRBD2
cdr3_aa: CASSPPLAGVSGEQYF
cdr3_nt: TGTGCCAGCAGTCCCCCCCTAGCGGGAGTTTCTGGCGAGCAGTACTTC

j_call: TRBJ1-1
v_call: TRBV5-1
clone_size: NA
d_call: NA
cdr3_aa: CASSSSGTDTEAFF
cdr3_nt: TGCGCCAGCAGCTCCTCCGGGACGGACACTGAAGCTTTCTTT

j_call: TRBJ2-2
v_call: TRBV28
clone_size: NA
d_call: NA
cdr3_aa: CASTSGELFF
cdr3_nt: TGTGCCAGCACCAGCGGGGAGCTGTTTTTT

j_call: TRBJ2-7
v_call: TRBV4-3
clone_size: NA
d_call: TRBD1
cdr3_aa: CASSQDTRTGYEQYF
cdr3_nt: TGCGCCAGCAGCCAAGATACCCGGACAGGGTACGAGCAGTACTTC

j_call: TRBJ2-1
v_call: TRBV5-1
clone_size: few
d_call: NA
cdr3_aa: CASRQEGSYNEQFF
cdr3_nt: TGCGCCAGCCGGCAAGAGGGTTCCTACAATGAGCAGTTCTTC

j_call: TRBJ2-2
v_call: TRBV2
clone_size: NA
d_call: NA
cdr3_aa: CASRTENTGELFF
cdr3_nt: TGTGCCAGCCGAACAGAGAACACCGGGGAGCTGTTTTTT

j_call: TRBJ1-2
v_call: TRBV28
clone_size: many
d_call: TRBD1
cdr3_aa: CASSAPGQGEYGYTF
cdr3_nt: TGTGCCAGCAGTGCACCGGGACAGGGAGAGTATGGCTACACCTTC

j_call: TRBJ2-5
v_call: TRBV15
clone_size: NA
d_call: TRBD1
cdr3_aa: CATSRDPWGTGGENGETQYF
cdr3_nt: TGTGCCACCAGCAGAGACCCCTGGGGGACAGGGGGCGAAAATGGGGAGACCCAGTACTTC

j_call: TRBJ2-1
v_call: TRBV7-7
clone_size: once
d_call: NA
cdr3_aa: CASSVQGRGEQFF
cdr3_nt: TGTGCCAGCAGCGTACAGGGACGAGGCGAGCAGTTCTTC

j_call: TRBJ2-7
v_call: TRBV5-6
clone_size: NA
d_call: TRBD2
cdr3_aa: CASSLVPSGISGEQYF
cdr3_nt: TGTGCCAGCAGCTTGGTTCCTAGCGGGATTTCGGGAGAGCAGTACTTC

j_call: TRBJ1-2
v_call: TRBV7-9
clone_size: NA
d_call: NA
cdr3_aa: CASSHGWEIYGYTF
cdr3_nt: TGTGCCAGCAGCCATGGATGGGAAATCTATGGCTACACCTTC

j_call: TRBJ2-2
v_call: TRBV28
clone_size: NA
d_call: TRBD1
cdr3_aa: CASSPLGQGLTGELFF
cdr3_nt: TGTGCCAGCAGTCCCTTGGGACAGGGGTTAACCGGGGAGCTGTTTTTT

j_call: TRBJ1-2
v_call: TRBV6-5
clone_size: once
d_call: TRBD1
cdr3_aa: CASSETGRYGYTF
cdr3_nt: TGTGCCAGCAGTGAGACAGGGCGGTATGGCTACACCTTC

j_call: TRBJ2-3
v_call: TRBV11-2
clone_size: NA
d_call: TRBD2
cdr3_aa: CASSLVRLAGVDTQYF
cdr3_nt: TGTGCCAGCAGCTTAGTTCGACTAGCGGGAGTAGATACGCAGTATTTT

j_call: TRBJ2-3
v_call: TRBV7-9
clone_size: once
d_call: TRBD2
cdr3_aa: CASSLVRTGTITDTQYF
cdr3_nt: TGTGCCAGCAGCTTAGTGCGTACCGGGACTATCACAGATACGCAGTATTTT

j_call: TRBJ2-5
v_call: TRBV7-9
clone_size: few
d_call: NA
cdr3_aa: CASSSWGPQETQYF
cdr3_nt: TGTGCCAGCAGCTCCTGGGGCCCACAAGAGACCCAGTACTTC

j_call: TRBJ1-5
v_call: TRBV6-1
clone_size: NA
d_call: NA
cdr3_aa: CAGRRDSNQPQHF
cdr3_nt: TGTGCCGGGAGGAGGGATAGCAATCAGCCCCAGCATTTT

j_call: TRBJ2-7
v_call: TRBV5-4
clone_size: NA
d_call: NA
cdr3_aa: CASSSERGGEQYF
cdr3_nt: TGTGCCAGCAGCTCGGAAAGGGGAGGTGAGCAGTACTTC

j_call: TRBJ2-1
v_call: TRBV28
clone_size: NA
d_call: TRBD2
cdr3_aa: CASSGRLAQFSNEQFF
cdr3_nt: TGTGCCAGCAGTGGAAGACTAGCTCAGTTCTCCAATGAGCAGTTCTTC

j_call: TRBJ1-4
v_call: TRBV19
clone_size: NA
d_call: TRBD1
cdr3_aa: CASSPVDREDEKLFF
cdr3_nt: TGTGCCAGTAGTCCTGTCGACAGGGAGGATGAAAAACTGTTTTTT

j_call: TRBJ1-2
v_call: TRBV28
clone_size: NA
d_call: NA
cdr3_aa: CASSPSYANYGYTF
cdr3_nt: TGTGCCAGCAGCCCCTCCTATGCTAACTATGGCTACACCTTC

j_call: TRBJ1-2
v_call: TRBV30
clone_size: NA
d_call: NA
cdr3_aa: CAWSGKVSVRHYGYTF
cdr3_nt: TGTGCCTGGAGTGGGAAAGTTTCTGTTCGCCACTATGGCTACACCTTC

j_call: TRBJ2-7
v_call: TRBV6-5
clone_size: NA
d_call: NA
cdr3_aa: CASSLTVGGYEQYF
cdr3_nt: TGTGCCAGCAGCCTAACTGTAGGTGGCTACGAGCAGTACTTC

j_call: TRBJ2-7
v_call: TRBV14
clone_size: many
d_call: NA
cdr3_aa: CASSRAGFPYEQYF
cdr3_nt: TGTGCCAGCAGCCGAGCAGGTTTTCCCTACGAGCAGTACTTC

j_call: TRBJ1-4
v_call: TRBV14
clone_size: NA
d_call: NA
cdr3_aa: CASSQRRATNEKLFF
cdr3_nt: TGTGCCAGCAGCCAGCGGAGGGCAACTAATGAAAAACTGTTTTTT

j_call: TRBJ1-1
v_call: TRBV7-9
clone_size: NA
d_call: NA
cdr3_aa: CASSLKSLNTEAFF
cdr3_nt: TGTGCCAGCAGCTTAAAGAGCCTGAACACTGAAGCTTTCTTT

j_call: TRBJ2-7
v_call: TRBV27
clone_size: NA
d_call: NA
cdr3_aa: CASGAKQYF
cdr3_nt: TGTGCCAGCGGAGCAAAGCAGTACTTC

j_call: TRBJ2-7
v_call: TRBV6-5
clone_size: NA
d_call: NA
cdr3_aa: CASSYPDATSSYEQYF
cdr3_nt: TGTGCCAGCAGTTACCCCGACGCAACGAGCTCCTACGAGCAGTACTTC

j_call: TRBJ2-1
v_call: TRBV28
clone_size: NA
d_call: NA
cdr3_aa: CASREYRTENGMYNEQFF
cdr3_nt: TGTGCCAGCAGGGAGTATAGGACGGAAAATGGGATGTACAATGAGCAGTTCTTC

j_call: TRBJ2-4
v_call: TRBV19
clone_size: NA
d_call: TRBD1
cdr3_aa: CASSNRGNIQYF
cdr3_nt: TGTGCCAGTAGTAACAGGGGAAACATTCAGTACTTC

j_call: TRBJ2-3
v_call: TRBV2
clone_size: NA
d_call: NA
cdr3_aa: CASSVMGSRTDTQYF
cdr3_nt: TGTGCCAGCAGTGTGATGGGTAGTCGCACAGATACGCAGTATTTT

j_call: TRBJ2-3
v_call: TRBV7-9
clone_size: NA
d_call: TRBD2
cdr3_aa: CASSLAEAGGDTQYF
cdr3_nt: TGTGCCAGCAGCTTAGCGGAAGCGGGGGGAGATACGCAGTATTTT

j_call: TRBJ1-4
v_call: TRBV5-6
clone_size: NA
d_call: NA
cdr3_aa: CASSLTGRANEKLFF
cdr3_nt: TGTGCCAGCAGCTTGACAGGGCGGGCTAATGAAAAACTGTTTTTT

j_call: TRBJ1-3
v_call: TRBV7-8
clone_size: NA
d_call: NA
cdr3_aa: CASTQNRNTIYF
cdr3_nt: TGTGCCAGCACCCAAAACCGGAACACCATATATTTT

j_call: TRBJ2-3
v_call: TRBV5-1
clone_size: NA
d_call: NA
cdr3_aa: CASSRQSTDTQYF
cdr3_nt: TGCGCCAGCAGCCGTCAGAGCACAGATACGCAGTATTTT

j_call: TRBJ2-5
v_call: TRBV15
clone_size: NA
d_call: TRBD1
cdr3_aa: CATSRALKQGVAETQYF
cdr3_nt: TGTGCCACCAGCAGAGCTCTCAAACAGGGGGTTGCAGAGACCCAGTACTTC

j_call: TRBJ2-4
v_call: TRBV2
clone_size: once
d_call: NA
cdr3_aa: CASSALDLAKNIQYF
cdr3_nt: TGTGCCAGCAGTGCCCTGGACTTAGCCAAAAACATTCAGTACTTC